The 30 T cell receptor beta chains below all came from one sample that was sequenced in a study of blood T cell repertoires in COVID-19. Clones were read by immunoSEQ multiplex PCR, and TCRdb kept only the in-frame ones, dropping some. Of 130,000 to 150,000 clones in the sample, about nine tenths were seen once. Sample: peripheral blood. Source of these receptors: a human donor in a cohort sampled during active COVID-19.

The gene calls are TRBV21-1 and TRBJ2-1; the DNA was not used to check the table's D call, TRBD2. TRBV21-1 is noted as a pseudogene. The CDR3 has 17 amino acids. CDR3 loop: CASSKYHQYSSYNEQFF. The CDR3 DNA is TGTGCCAGCAGCAAATATCACCAATATAGCTCCTACAATGAGCAGTTCTTC.

The V gene is TRBV19, the J gene TRBJ1-1; D remains unclear. Germline assignment: CDR1 LNHDA and CDR2 SQIVND (reference sequence). This CDR3 has 15 amino acids. V was shortened by 1 base and J by 1 base, with 10 bases between the two germline ends. CDR3 amino acids: CASSIGYSWNTEAFF. The CDR3 bases are TGTGCCAGTAGTATAGGGTACAGCTGGAACACTGAAGCTTTCTTT.

This sequence joins TRBV6-5 and TRBJ2-1; possibly TRBD2 for D (6 bases). The CDR3 runs 13 residues. From germline, CDR1 is MNHEY and CDR2 SVGAGI. V lost 8 bases and J 7 bases, leaving 15 bases between the germline ends. The CDR3 spells CASEGYSGNEQFF. CDR3 nucleotides: TGTGCCAGCGAAGGGTACAGCGGGAATGAGCAGTTCTTC.

The chain couples TRBV9 to TRBJ2-5; 16 positions match TRBD2. This CDR3 region has 16 residues. V lost 4 bases, J lost 4 bases, and 4 bases stayed unmatched. The germline V gene has CDR1 SGDLS and CDR2 YYNGEE. CDR3 DNA: TGTGCCAGCAGCCCGGGACTAGCGGGGGGGAGAGAGACCCAGTACTTC. Amino acid sequence: CASSPGLAGGRETQYF.

The J gene is TRBJ1-2, the V gene TRBV20-1; D is undetermined. The CDR3 totals 11 residues. The germline CDR1 and CDR2 sequences are DFQATT and SNEGSKA (reference sequence). The CDR3: CSWAFNYGYTF. The CDR3 DNA reads TGCAGCTGGGCGTTTAACTATGGCTACACCTTC.

The chain recombines TRBV10-3 with TRBJ2-1; a possible D gene is TRBD2 (6 bases). This CDR3 has 14 residues. In germline, CDR1 is ENHRY, CDR2 SYGVKD. V lost 2 bases and J 4 bases, leaving 9 bases between the germline ends. The CDR3 here is CAISERGVYNEQFF. CDR3 DNA sequence: TGTGCCATCAGTGAGCGCGGGGTGTACAATGAGCAGTTCTTC.

The chain combines TRBV18 with TRBJ2-7, with 7 bases lining up with TRBD1. The ends lost 4 bases at V and 4 bases at J; junction bases unmatched: 7. The CDR3 is 14 amino acids. Germline CDR1 is KGHSH and CDR2 is LQKENI. CDR3 sequence reads: CASSLGQAPYEQYF. The CDR3 DNA reads as TGTGCCAGCTCACTCGGACAGGCCCCATACGAGCAGTACTTC.

This chain connects TRBV4-3 to TRBJ1-2; D remains ambiguous. Trimming shortened V by 3 bases and J by 5 bases, and 13 bases separated the two germline ends. The germline V gene encodes CDR1 LGHNA and CDR2 YSLEER. The CDR3 runs 14 residues. CDR3 loop: CASSQAAFLYGYTF. The CDR3 nucleotides read TGCGCCAGCAGCCAGGCGGCCTTCCTATATGGCTACACCTTC.

The gene calls are TRBV4-1 and TRBJ1-2; D is uncertain. The CDR3 runs 17 residues. Germline lookup yields CDR1 MGHRA and CDR2 YSYEKL. Trimming took 0 bases from V and 4 from J, leaving 18 bases between them. CDR3 sequence: CASSQDFTGYGLYGYTF. Written as DNA, the CDR3 is TGCGCCAGCAGCCAAGATTTTACGGGGTATGGGCTCTATGGCTACACCTTC.

V and J are TRBV3-1 (or the pseudogene TRBV3-2) and TRBJ1-1; 8 positions match TRBD1. V dropped 6 bases and J dropped 1; count of bases not matched to a gene: 4. The CDR3 has 14 residues. Per the germline V gene, CDR1 is LGHDT and CDR2 is YNNKEL (reference sequence). The CDR3 coding sequence is TGTGCCAGCAGAGCAGGGGGCTCGAACACTGAAGCTTTCTTT. It translates to CASRAGGSNTEAFF.

The chain recombines TRBV19 with TRBJ2-7; 7 bases align to TRBD1. Germline CDR1 is LNHDA and CDR2 is SQIVND (reference sequence). The CDR3 extends over 14 amino acids. The V segment lost 9 bases and the J segment 5 bases; nucleotides outside the gene matches: 13. The CDR3 protein is CASGQRQGVHEQYF. CDR3 sequence (DNA): TGTGCCAGCGGTCAGAGACAGGGAGTCCACGAGCAGTACTTC.

V and J are TRBV7-2 and TRBJ2-3, with 10 bases aligning to TRBD2. This CDR3 contains 16 residues. Germline CDR1 and CDR2: SGHTA and FQGNSA. The V segment lost 5 bases and the J segment 0 bases; nucleotides outside the gene matches: 5. In DNA form, the CDR3 reads TGTGCCAGCAGCGCCCAAGCGGGGGGGAGCACAGATACGCAGTATTTT. Translated: CASSAQAGGSTDTQYF.

V usage is TRBV11-2 and J usage is TRBJ2-5; 9 bases map to TRBD1. The V and J ends lost 5 bases and 4 bases, in that order; junction bases with no gene match: 11. Germline CDR1 reads SGHAT; CDR2 reads FQNNGV. The CDR3 contains 16 residues. CDR3 in DNA: TGTGCCAGCAGCCCCTGGACAGGGGACGTATTAGAGACCCAGTACTTC. It is translated as CASSPWTGDVLETQYF.

The chain combines TRBV19 with TRBJ1-6; D is undetermined. Trimming shortened V by 5 bases and J by 5 bases, and 19 bases separated the two germline ends. The CDR3 runs 17 residues. Germline V lookup: CDR1 LNHDA, CDR2 SQIVND (reference sequence). The CDR3 DNA sequence: TGTGCCAGTAGTCTGGAACCCCCGCGGGGTCATAATTCACCCCTCCACTTT. It is translated as CASSLEPPRGHNSPLHF.

This chain uses TRBV28 with TRBJ2-1; TRBD2 matches 9 bases. V dropped 0 bases and J dropped 10; count of bases not matched to a gene: 16. CDR3 length equals 18 residues. Germline V gene lookup returns CDR1 MDHEN and CDR2 SYDVKM. The CDR3 nucleotides read TGTGCCAGCAGTTTATGGGGAGGGTCCGGGACTAGCTTCCGGGAGCAGTTCTTC. Translation: CASSLWGGSGTSFREQFF.

This clone showed up just once. The rearrangement links TRBV28 to TRBJ1-3; weak D call: TRBD1 (6 bases). Germline V gene data show CDR1 as MDHEN and CDR2 as SYDVKM. This CDR3 region has 14 residues. V lost 5 bases, J lost 5 bases, and 13 bases lay in between. The CDR3 is CASSPGQTRNTIYF. Here the CDR3 DNA reads TGTGCCAGCAGTCCCGGACAGACTAGAAACACCATATATTTT.

This clone has only a few counts. The chain links TRBV14 to TRBJ1-2, with D possibly being TRBD1 (5 bases). Trimming took off 3 bases at V and 8 bases at J, with 16 bases between the two ends. CDR3 length: 14 amino acids. Germline CDR1 reads SGHDN; CDR2 reads FVKESK. CDR3 sequence (DNA): TGTGCCAGCAGCCAGACAGCAGGGTCGTTCGGCTACACCTTC. Its translation: CASSQTAGSFGYTF.

This clone was counted many times. The chain combines TRBV5-1 with TRBJ2-5; 9 nucleotides line up with TRBD1. With V trimmed by 2 bases and J by 4 bases, 3 bases remained unmatched. Germline CDR1 is SGHRS and CDR2 is YFSETQ. The CDR3 loop spans 14 amino acids. The CDR3 spells CASSFTGGVETQYF. The CDR3 DNA follows: TGCGCCAGCAGCTTCACAGGGGGCGTAGAGACCCAGTACTTC.

This clone has only a few counts. The chain carries TRBV19 and TRBJ1-5; weak D call: TRBD1 (5 bases). Germline V lookup: CDR1 LNHDA, CDR2 SQIVND (reference sequence). Trimming left V 6 bases short and J 0 bases short, with 12 bases between. This CDR3 is built from 15 residues. This chain's CDR3 is CASSSTDYSNQPQHF. As DNA, the CDR3 is TGTGCCAGTAGCTCGACAGATTATAGCAATCAGCCCCAGCATTTT.

The chain links TRBV2 to TRBJ2-5; 10 bases line up with TRBD1. There are 15 residues in the CDR3. V shed 3 bases and J 3 bases; nucleotides not matched to a gene: 4. Germline-derived CDR1 and CDR2 are SNHLY and FYNNEI. The CDR3 protein is CASSDPGTGEETQYF. CDR3 DNA sequence: TGTGCCAGCAGTGACCCCGGGACAGGGGAAGAGACCCAGTACTTC.

The chain links TRBV6-5 to TRBJ2-7, with D perhaps matching TRBD1 (6 bases). CDR3 size: 14 residues. The ends were cut back, 2 bases at V and 2 bases at J, with 10 bases in the middle. CDR1 is MNHEY and CDR2 is SVGAGI in the germline V gene. The CDR3 region is CASSYAQGPYEQYF. As DNA, the CDR3 is TGTGCCAGCAGTTACGCACAGGGACCCTACGAGCAGTACTTC.

The table lists this clone with a few counts. The chain uses TRBV2 and TRBJ1-5; 8 nucleotides align to TRBD1. Per the germline V gene, CDR1 is SNHLY and CDR2 is FYNNEI. CDR3 length: 15 amino acids. V gave up 6 bases and J gave up 0 bases; unmatched junction bases: 4. The chain's CDR3 is CASRGTGASNQPQHF. CDR3 DNA sequence: TGTGCCAGCAGAGGGACAGGAGCTAGCAATCAGCCCCAGCATTTT.

The chain links TRBV9 to TRBJ2-3; D unresolved. The CDR3 runs to 13 residues. Between the trimmed V and J ends, which lost 3 bases and 8 bases, there was a span of 13 bases. Germline CDR1 reads SGDLS; CDR2 reads YYNGEE. DNA for the CDR3: TGTGCCAGCAGCGCAGACCCGTCGGGTACGCAGTATTTT. This sequence encodes CASSADPSGTQYF.

In its sample, this clone was seen a few times. The J gene is TRBJ2-7, the V gene TRBV19; D may be TRBD2 (5 bases). Looked up from germline, CDR1 is LNHDA and CDR2 is SQIVND (reference sequence). With 6 bases removed from V and 5 bases from J, the gap between germline ends came to 20 bases. The CDR3 consists of 15 residues. The CDR3 sequence: CASRFLGGSTNEQYF. The CDR3 nucleotides are TGTGCCAGTAGGTTCCTCGGAGGCAGTACAAACGAGCAGTACTTC.

The CDR3 DNA is TGTGCCAGCAGCCAAGATTTGCTAGCGGGAACTACGCAGTATTTT. Protein: CASSQDLLAGTTQYF. The V and J genes are TRBV14 and TRBJ2-3; 9 nucleotides agree with TRBD2. This CDR3 is 15 amino acids long. Germline CDR1 is SGHDN and CDR2 is FVKESK. The J segment lost 8 bases and the V segment lost 0 bases, leaving 6 bases of the junction unmatched. The full variable domain, rest sourced from reference TRBV14 and TRBJ2-3, is EAGVTQFPSHSVIEKGQTVTLRCDPISGHDNLYWYRRVMGKEIKFLLHFVKESKQDESGMPNNRFLAERTGGTYSTLKVQPAELEDSGVYFCASSQDLLAGTTQYFGPGTRLTVL.

The chain recombines TRBV6-2 or TRBV6-3 with TRBJ2-7, with D maybe TRBD2 (6 bases). CDR3 length equals 15 residues. Trimming pared 4 bases from V and 3 bases from J, leaving 16 bases between. CDR1 MNHEY and CDR2 SVGEGT come from the germline V gene. CDR3 amino acids: CASSSGRRDFYEQYF. The CDR3 bases are TGTGCCAGCAGTTCCGGACGCAGGGACTTCTACGAGCAGTACTTC.

This clone was recorded only once. This chain uses TRBV24-1 with TRBJ2-3, with TRBD2 matching over 7 bases. Trimming removed 3 bases from V and 4 bases from J; junction bases left unmatched: 6. The CDR3 covers 15 residues. Looked up from germline, CDR1 is KGHDR and CDR2 is SFDVKD. CDR3 sequence reads: CATSDSGKWADTQYF. In DNA, the CDR3 is TGTGCCACCAGTGATAGCGGGAAGTGGGCAGATACGCAGTATTTT.

This clone appeared a single time. The CDR3 spells CASSPSSHRGRPLSYEQYF. The CDR3 nucleotides are TGCGCCAGCAGCCCGTCGTCTCACAGGGGTCGCCCCCTTTCCTACGAGCAGTACTTC. This chain connects TRBV5-1 to TRBJ2-7, with 7 bases aligning to TRBD1. CDR1 and CDR2 from the germline V gene are SGHRS and YFSETQ. Germline trimming cut 4 bases from V and 1 base from J; bases unmatched to any gene: 20. This CDR3 has 19 amino acids.

V gene TRBV19 combines with J gene TRBJ2-2; TRBD1 matches at 7 bases. The CDR3 has 16 amino acids. Germline-derived CDR1 and CDR2 are LNHDA and SQIVND (reference sequence). The junction had 10 bases not matched to a gene; V was cut back by 4 bases and J by 5 bases. The CDR3 bases are TGTGCCAGTAGTAAGGGGACAGATACTAATACCGGGGAGCTGTTTTTT. Protein product: CASSKGTDTNTGELFF.

The chain uses TRBV19 and TRBJ2-5; the D gene is possibly TRBD2 (5 bases). Germline V gene data show CDR1 as LNHDA and CDR2 as SQIVND (reference sequence). The CDR3 loop spans 18 amino acids. The V end lost 8 bases, the J end lost 4 bases, and 29 bases lay between the germline ends. The CDR3 nucleotides read TGTGCCAGTGACCTTCGTCACCTTCCTCTAGCAGGTTTAGAGACCCAGTACTTC. Protein: CASDLRHLPLAGLETQYF.